The 17 T cell receptor beta chains listed next were all sequenced from one sample in a study of blood T cell repertoires in COVID-19. Method: immunoSEQ multiplex PCR; TCRdb's copy keeps in-frame clones and lacks some. The table lists 120,000 or so clones, about three quarters of them singletons. Sequenced: peripheral blood. The receptors derive from a woman in her seventies with acute or convalescent COVID-19.

The chain uses TRBV6-5 and TRBJ1-6; TRBD1 might be the D (6 bases). Trimming cost V 6 bases and J 10 bases, with 13 bases left between them. Germline CDR1 reads MNHEY; CDR2 reads SVGAGI. This CDR3 is 13 amino acids long. CDR3 bases: TGTGCCAGCAGCAGGGACATTAACTCACCCCTCCACTTT. Its protein is CASSRDINSPLHF.

This clone was recorded a few times. The chain couples TRBV7-3 to TRBJ1-5; D ambiguous. The germline V gene has CDR1 SGHTA and CDR2 FQGTGA. The V gene lost 1 base and the J gene lost 5 bases, with 15 bases spanning the gap. The CDR3 runs to 16 residues. CDR3 coding DNA: TGTGCCAGCAGCTTAATCTGTTGGGTCGGGGATCAGCCCCAGCATTTT. Protein sequence: CASSLICWVGDQPQHF.

On this clone: One junction end disagrees with the germline gene, perhaps due to a read error. V usage is TRBV28 and J usage is TRBJ1-5; D is undetermined. Germline CDR1 and CDR2: MDHEN and SYDVKM. The CDR3 is 15 amino acids. The DNA of the CDR3 is TGTGCCAGCAGTTTATTCCGGGTTAGCAATCAGCCCCGGCATTTT. Its translation: CASSLFRVSNQPRHF.

This clone was seen a few times. The CDR3 loop is CASSPSNRGSGYTF. The DNA of the CDR3 is TGTGCCAGCAGCCCGTCCAACAGGGGGTCTGGCTACACCTTC. This sequence joins TRBV7-2 and TRBJ1-2, with TRBD1 identical over 8 bases. Per germline, CDR1 SGHTA and CDR2 FQGNSA. The CDR3 has 14 residues. Unmatched junction bases numbered 9, after V lost 5 bases and J lost 7 bases.

The chain is built from TRBV19 and TRBJ1-6, with 9 positions matching TRBD1. The CDR3 has 14 amino acids. V shed 3 bases, J shed 8 bases, and the junction held 2 bases outside the gene matches. Germline V gives CDR1 LNHDA, CDR2 SQIVND (reference sequence). The CDR3 nucleotides read TGTGCCAGTAGTATGACAGGGGGTTATTCACCCCTCCACTTT. It yields the protein CASSMTGGYSPLHF.

The V and J genes are TRBV15 and TRBJ1-2; TRBD1 matches at 7 bases. J lost 8 bases, V lost 0 bases, and 6 bases had no gene match. The CDR3 covers 14 residues. Germline lookup yields CDR1 LNHNV and CDR2 YYDKDF (reference sequence). The CDR3 sequence is CATSRDERDRGYTF. The DNA for the CDR3 is TGTGCCACCAGCAGAGATGAACGGGACAGAGGCTACACCTTC.

This chain connects TRBV6-5 to TRBJ1-2; no clear D. Trimming pared 0 bases from V and 8 bases from J, leaving 10 bases between. The CDR3 is 13 amino acids. The germline V gene has CDR1 MNHEY and CDR2 SVGAGI. The CDR3 loop is CASSYSPFRGYTF. The CDR3 region has the DNA TGTGCCAGCAGTTACTCCCCCTTCAGAGGCTACACCTTC.

The chain joins TRBV6-1 to TRBJ2-2, with no clear D. CDR3 length equals 12 residues. Germline values: CDR1 MNHNS, CDR2 SASEGT. V dropped 3 bases and J dropped 7 bases, with 6 bases sitting between them. The CDR3 sequence: CASSDQVGELFF. For the CDR3, the DNA is TGTGCCAGCAGTGATCAGGTCGGGGAGCTGTTTTTT.

This rearrangement joins TRBV7-3 to TRBJ2-5; 11 nucleotides line up with TRBD1. Germline V CDR1 and CDR2: SGHTA, FQGTGA. This CDR3 region has 15 residues. V lost 2 bases to trimming and J lost 5 bases; unmatched junction nucleotides: 4. CDR3 sequence (DNA): TGTGCCAGCAGCTTAGGAGGACAGGGGGCGGAGACCCAGTACTTC. Amino acid sequence: CASSLGGQGAETQYF.

J is TRBJ2-2 and V is TRBV2; no definite D call. The CDR3 is made up of 14 amino acids. From germline, CDR1 is SNHLY and CDR2 FYNNEI. The germline V and J ends were trimmed by 6 bases and 4 bases, with 12 bases remaining between them. The CDR3 is CASSETGTTGELFF. The CDR3 DNA follows: TGTGCCAGCAGCGAGACGGGTACCACCGGGGAGCTGTTTTTT.

The chain links TRBV10-2 to TRBJ2-2; 8 bases are shared with TRBD1. V lost 8 bases and J lost 1; bases outside the gene matches: 3. The CDR3 is made up of 14 amino acids. Germline V gene data show CDR1 as WSHSY and CDR2 as SAAADI. The CDR3, as DNA: TGCGCCAGCCGCAGGGGGCGGAACACCGGGGAGCTGTTTTTT. Protein sequence: CASRRGRNTGELFF.

The chain recombines TRBV5-4 with TRBJ1-4; 7 nucleotides align to TRBD1. With V trimmed by 3 bases and J by 1 base, 0 bases remained unmatched. Germline V CDR1 and CDR2: SGHNT, YYREEE (reference sequence). The CDR3 covers 14 residues. CDR3 DNA: TGTGCCAGCAGCTCAGGGGGAACTAATGAAAAACTGTTTTTT. It is translated as CASSSGGTNEKLFF.

This clone was found once. The chain joins TRBV5-6 to TRBJ1-2; a possible D gene is TRBD1 (5 bases). V gave up 0 bases and J gave up 5 bases, with 8 bases separating them. Germline CDR1 and CDR2: SGHDT and YYEEEE. This CDR3 has 13 residues. CDR3 loop: CASSLAGGYGYTF. The CDR3 region has the DNA TGTGCCAGCAGCTTGGCCGGGGGGTATGGCTACACCTTC.

The chain is built from TRBV5-4 and TRBJ2-2; weak D call: TRBD1 (6 bases). The CDR3 sequence is 14 residues long. V lost 1 base and J 5 bases, leaving 9 bases between the germline ends. The germline V gene has CDR1 SGHNT and CDR2 YYREEE (reference sequence). CDR3 sequence reads: CASSLPTGTGELFF. The DNA of the CDR3 is TGTGCCAGCAGCTTGCCCACAGGGACCGGGGAGCTGTTTTTT.

This chain links TRBV29-1 with TRBJ1-2; D gene unclear. This CDR3 comprises 13 residues. CDR1 and CDR2 (germline): SQVTM, ANQGSEA. The V end lost 3 bases, the J end lost 4 bases, and 12 bases lay between the germline ends. This chain's CDR3 is CSVDRPGTYGYTF. CDR3 nucleotide sequence: TGCAGCGTTGACCGGCCAGGCACCTATGGCTACACCTTC. The full variable domain, in which reference TRBV29-1 and TRBJ1-2 provide the parts outside the CDR3, is SAVISQKPSRDICQRGTSLTIQCQVDSQVTMMFWYRQQPGQSLTLIATANQGSEATYESGFVIDKFPISRPNLTFSTLTVSNMSPEDSSIYLCSVDRPGTYGYTFGSGTRLTVV.

J is TRBJ1-4 and V is TRBV11-2, with 7 bases lining up with TRBD1. V shed 4 bases and J 11 bases; nucleotides not matched to a gene: 10. Germline V lookup: CDR1 SGHAT, CDR2 FQNNGV. The CDR3 runs 14 residues. Here the CDR3 DNA reads TGTGCCAGCAGCTCCCTTGACAGGGTGGGTAAACTGTTTTTT. The encoded protein is CASSSLDRVGKLFF. Full variable domain (rest looked up from reference TRBV11-2 and TRBJ1-4): EAGVAQSPRYKIIEKRQSVAFWCNPISGHATLYWYQQILGQGPKLLIQFQNNGVVDDSQLPKDRFSAERLKGVDSTLKIQPAKLEDSAVYLCASSSLDRVGKLFFGSGTQLSVL.

V usage is TRBV7-2 and J usage is TRBJ2-5; D may be TRBD1 (5 bases). CDR1 and CDR2 (germline): SGHTA, FQGNSA. This CDR3 comprises 14 residues. Trimming left V 1 base short and J 9 bases short, with 15 bases between. DNA of the CDR3: TGTGCCAGCAGCTTAGTGTCTAGTCCAGGGTCCCAGTACTTC. As protein: CASSLVSSPGSQYF.